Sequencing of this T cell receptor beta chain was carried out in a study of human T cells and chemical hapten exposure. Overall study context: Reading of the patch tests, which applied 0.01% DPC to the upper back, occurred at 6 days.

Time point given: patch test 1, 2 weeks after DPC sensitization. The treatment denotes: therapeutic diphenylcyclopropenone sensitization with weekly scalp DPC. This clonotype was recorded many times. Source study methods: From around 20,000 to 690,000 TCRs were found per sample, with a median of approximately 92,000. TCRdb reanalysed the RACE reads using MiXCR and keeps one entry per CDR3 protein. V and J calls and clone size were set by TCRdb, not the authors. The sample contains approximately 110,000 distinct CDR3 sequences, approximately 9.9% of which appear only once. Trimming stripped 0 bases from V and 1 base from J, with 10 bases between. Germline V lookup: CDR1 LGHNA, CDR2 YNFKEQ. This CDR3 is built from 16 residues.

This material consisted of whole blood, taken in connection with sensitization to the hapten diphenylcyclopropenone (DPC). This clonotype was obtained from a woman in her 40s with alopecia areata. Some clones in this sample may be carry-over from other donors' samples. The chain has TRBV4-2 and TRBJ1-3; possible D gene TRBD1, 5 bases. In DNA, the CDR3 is TGTGCCAGCAGCCAAGAGACAGCTGCTTCTGGAAACACCATATATTTT. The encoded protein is CASSQETAASGNTIYF.